The 31 T cell receptor beta chains in this list originate from one sample, sequenced in a study of blood T cell repertoires in COVID-19. This table comes from immunoSEQ multiplex PCR, and its TCRdb copy is limited to in-frame clones, with some not included. This table holds around 110,000 clones, approximately 84% found once. Source material: peripheral blood. Receptors were obtained from an older man with active or convalescent COVID-19.

The V and J genes are TRBV19 and TRBJ2-2, with D tentatively TRBD1 (5 bases). In germline, CDR1 is LNHDA, CDR2 SQIVND (reference sequence). V shed 4 bases and J shed 4 bases, with 10 bases lying between them. The CDR3 consists of 14 residues. CDR3 amino acids: CASSTHRSTGELFF. In DNA, the CDR3 is TGTGCCAGTAGTACCCACAGGAGCACCGGGGAGCTGTTTTTT.

The chain carries TRBV11-1 and TRBJ2-7, with D maybe TRBD2 (7 bases). This CDR3 is 13 amino acids long. Germline CDR1 and CDR2: SGHAT and FQDESV (reference sequence). V lost 5 bases to trimming and J lost 7 bases, with 15 bases between them. CDR3 residues: CASSPQGGGEQYF. The DNA of the CDR3 is TGTGCCAGCAGCCCCCAAGGGGGAGGGGAGCAGTACTTC.

The chain joins TRBV5-1 to TRBJ2-1; D might be TRBD1 (6 bases). Germline CDR1 reads SGHRS; CDR2 reads YFSETQ. Trimming stripped 3 bases from V and 2 bases from J, with 12 bases between. The CDR3 contains 15 residues. The CDR3 bases are TGCGCCAGCAGCTCTACCGGGACAACCTACAATGAGCAGTTCTTC. Protein product: CASSSTGTTYNEQFF.

In its sample, this clone was seen a few times. CDR3 residues: CASSMAQARGSTTDTQYF. The CDR3 region has the DNA TGTGCCAGTAGTATGGCGCAGGCAAGGGGCTCTACCACAGATACGCAGTATTTT. This rearrangement joins TRBV19 to TRBJ2-3; weak D call: TRBD1 (5 bases). This CDR3 has 18 amino acids. V lost 3 bases and J 2 bases, leaving 21 bases between the germline ends. Looked up from germline, CDR1 is LNHDA and CDR2 is SQIVND (reference sequence). Filled out from reference TRBV19 and TRBJ2-3, the complete variable domain reads DGGITQSPKYLFRKEGQNVTLSCEQNLNHDAMYWYRQDPGQGLRLIYYSQIVNDFQKGDIAEGYSVSREKKESFPLTVTSAQKNPTAFYLCASSMAQARGSTTDTQYFGPGTRLTVL.

The rearrangement joins TRBV19 to TRBJ2-1; D possibly corresponds to TRBD1 (5 bases). The germline CDR1 and CDR2 sequences are LNHDA and SQIVND (reference sequence). V shed 7 bases and J shed 1 base, with 8 bases lying between them. The length of the CDR3 is 13 residues. The CDR3 sequence is CASTQGSYNEQFF. CDR3 DNA sequence: TGTGCCAGTACCCAGGGTTCCTACAATGAGCAGTTCTTC.

The chain carries TRBV7-2 and TRBJ1-1, with 9 bases matching TRBD1. The CDR3 is 14 amino acids. Trimming at V came to 4 bases and at J to 11 bases, leaving 11 bases not matched to a gene. The germline V gene encodes CDR1 SGHTA and CDR2 FQGNSA. The CDR3 nucleotides are TGTGCCAGCAGCTATAGGACAGGGGAAATCGTGGCTTTCTTT. It translates to CASSYRTGEIVAFF.

The chain has TRBV7-8 and TRBJ1-2; TRBD1 matches 7 bases. The CDR3 is 13 amino acids. Germline lookup yields CDR1 SGHVS and CDR2 FQNEAQ. Trimming took 5 bases from V and 2 from J; bases not matched to a gene: 2. CDR3 sequence reads: CASSPDRNYGYTF. CDR3 sequence (DNA): TGTGCCAGCAGCCCGGACAGGAACTATGGCTACACCTTC.

The rearrangement joins TRBV18 to TRBJ1-5; D gene uncertain. Trimming took off 1 base at V and 7 bases at J, with 8 bases between the two ends. This CDR3 is built from 13 residues. CDR1 is KGHSH and CDR2 is LQKENI in the germline V gene. CDR3 bases: TGTGCCAGCTCACCACGGGTGGAGCAGCCCCAGCATTTT. Protein product: CASSPRVEQPQHF.

This clone was detected only once. The chain has TRBV7-3 and TRBJ1-6; no reliable D call. Germline CDR1 SGHTA, CDR2 FQGTGA. This CDR3 contains 14 residues. V lost 1 base and J 8 bases, leaving 9 bases between the germline ends. In DNA form, the CDR3 reads TGTGCCAGCAGCTTAAACGCCCGCGATTCACCCCTCCACTTT. Translated, it gives CASSLNARDSPLHF.

This clone occurred once. The rearrangement joins TRBV18 to TRBJ1-4, with D possibly being TRBD1 (5 bases). This CDR3 is 17 amino acids long. Per the germline V gene, CDR1 is KGHSH and CDR2 is LQKENI. The V end lost 1 base, the J end lost 2 bases, and 14 bases lay between the germline ends. The CDR3 here is CASSPQIQGGTNEKLFF. CDR3 nucleotide sequence: TGTGCCAGCTCACCACAGATCCAGGGTGGGACTAATGAAAAACTGTTTTTT.

This chain joins TRBV28 and TRBJ1-4; no clear D gene. The V end was cut by 1 base, the J end by 6 bases, with 9 bases between. Per the germline V gene, CDR1 is MDHEN and CDR2 is SYDVKM. CDR3 length: 14 residues. The CDR3 loop is CASSLSGKDEKLFF. DNA for the CDR3: TGTGCCAGCAGTTTATCGGGGAAAGATGAAAAACTGTTTTTT.

This chain's CDR3 is CASSQEVGQGGSPLHF. CDR3 bases: TGCGCCAGCAGCCAAGAGGTAGGACAGGGAGGTTCACCCCTCCACTTT. The chain uses TRBV4-3 and TRBJ1-6; 8 nucleotides match TRBD1. Germline V gene sequence: CDR1 LGHNA, CDR2 YSLEER. The CDR3 runs to 16 residues. J lost 9 bases, V lost 0 bases, and 7 bases had no gene match.

The rearrangement links TRBV4-3 to TRBJ2-3; the match to TRBD1 covers 10 bases. V lost 3 bases, J lost 6 bases, and 3 bases stayed unmatched. Germline-derived CDR1 and CDR2 are LGHNA and YSLEER. The CDR3 covers 14 residues. CDR3 in DNA: TGCGCCAGCAGCCAGGACAGGGGGAAGGATACGCAGTATTTT. As protein: CASSQDRGKDTQYF.

In regard to this clone: One end of the junction is discordant with germline, which a read error may explain. The genes are TRBV29-1 and TRBJ2-5; maybe TRBD1 (6 bases). CDR3 length: 14 residues. Germline values: CDR1 SQVTM, CDR2 ANQGSEA. CDR3 in DNA: TGCAGCGTTGAAGAAGGGGGATCCATCGAGATCCAGTACTTC. It yields the protein CSVEEGGSIEIQYF.

This chain connects TRBV18 to TRBJ2-4; no clear D. The CDR3 extends over 13 amino acids. The ends were cut back, 0 bases at V and 9 bases at J, with 9 bases in the middle. From germline, CDR1 is KGHSH and CDR2 LQKENI. This chain's CDR3 is CASSPPLSGIQYF. The CDR3 DNA follows: TGTGCCAGCTCACCACCACTTTCTGGCATTCAGTACTTC.

The table lists this clone with many counts. V is TRBV18 and J is TRBJ2-1, with 10 bases matching TRBD1. CDR3 length: 20 residues. The V gene's germline CDR1 is KGHSH and CDR2 LQKENI. V lost 3 bases, J lost 8 bases, and 22 bases stayed unmatched. Here the CDR3 reads CASSPRRGGQGDSMQDEQFF. The CDR3 DNA follows: TGTGCCAGCTCACCGCGCAGGGGAGGACAGGGGGACTCGATGCAGGATGAGCAGTTCTTC. Based on the CDR3 plus reference TRBV18 and TRBJ2-1, the full variable domain is NAGVMQNPRHLVRRRGQEARLRCSPMKGHSHVYWYRQLPEEGLKFMVYLQKENIIDESGMPKERFSAEFPKEGPSILRIQQVVRGDSAAYFCASSPRRGGQGDSMQDEQFFGPGTRLTVL.

The rearrangement links TRBV7-9 to TRBJ2-7, with D maybe TRBD1 (6 bases). This CDR3 region has 13 residues. The germline V and J ends were trimmed by 2 bases and 4 bases, with 9 bases remaining between them. Germline assignment: CDR1 SEHNR and CDR2 FQNEAQ (reference sequence). As DNA, the CDR3 is TGTGCCAGCAGCTTATTACAGGGTTACGAGCAGTACTTC. This translates into CASSLLQGYEQYF. The whole variable domain, filled in from reference TRBV7-9 and TRBJ2-7, reads DTGVSQNPRHKITKRGQNVTFRCDPISEHNRLYWYRQTLGQGPEFLTYFQNEAQLEKSRLLSDRFSAERPKGSFSTLEIQRTEQGDSAMYLCASSLLQGYEQYFGPGTRLTVT.

This chain uses TRBV7-8 with TRBJ1-3; unclear D gene. The CDR3 contains 15 residues. The V end lost 5 bases, the J end lost 0 bases, and 11 bases lay between the germline ends. The germline V gene encodes CDR1 SGHVS and CDR2 FQNEAQ. CDR3 protein: CASSTDGFSGNTIYF. CDR3 coding DNA: TGTGCCAGCAGCACAGACGGCTTCTCTGGAAACACCATATATTTT. Together with reference TRBV7-8 and TRBJ1-3, the CDR3 gives the full variable domain: GAGVSQSPRYKVAKRGQDVALRCDPISGHVSLFWYQQALGQGPEFLTYFQNEAQLDKSGLPSDRFFAERPEGSVSTLKIQRTQQEDSAVYLCASSTDGFSGNTIYFGEGSWLTVV.

This chain joins TRBV18 and TRBJ1-6; 10 nucleotides agree with TRBD1. CDR1 KGHSH and CDR2 LQKENI come from the germline V gene. The CDR3 runs to 14 residues. With 3 bases clipped from V and 10 bases from J, the junction kept 3 bases outside the gene matches. The CDR3 DNA sequence: TGTGCCAGCTCACCCGGGACAGGGGACTCACCCCTCCACTTT. Translation gives CASSPGTGDSPLHF.

The genes are TRBV5-4 and TRBJ2-1, with D hard to call. V dropped 1 base and J dropped 8 bases, with 16 bases sitting between them. This CDR3 comprises 15 residues. In germline, CDR1 is SGHNT, CDR2 YYREEE (reference sequence). The CDR3 spells CASSLTQSKYDEQFF. The CDR3 DNA is TGTGCCAGCAGCTTGACCCAGTCCAAGTACGATGAGCAGTTCTTC.

This clone appeared a single time. The rearrangement uses TRBV15 and TRBJ1-1; D perhaps matches TRBD1 (6 bases). With 1 base removed from V and 5 bases from J, the gap between germline ends came to 14 bases. Germline V lookup: CDR1 LNHNV, CDR2 YYDKDF (reference sequence). This CDR3 has 15 amino acids. Written as DNA, the CDR3 is TGTGCCACCAGCAGAGGGCAGGGGCGTAGAACTGAAGCTTTCTTT. The encoded protein is CATSRGQGRRTEAFF.

J is TRBJ2-1 and V is TRBV15; TRBD1 is a possible D gene (6 bases). Germline V gene lookup returns CDR1 LNHNV and CDR2 YYDKDF (reference sequence). CDR3 length: 18 amino acids. Trimming removed 1 base from V and 6 bases from J, with 22 bases in between. The CDR3 DNA follows: TGTGCCACCAGCAGAGCCTACCCAGGGGATATATTGGGCAATGAGCAGTTCTTC. This translates into CATSRAYPGDILGNEQFF.

The chain joins TRBV19 to TRBJ1-1; 7 bases fit TRBD1. The CDR3 runs 16 residues. V lost 5 bases and J lost 5; bases outside the gene matches: 14. Per the germline V gene, CDR1 is LNHDA and CDR2 is SQIVND (reference sequence). The CDR3 DNA is TGTGCCAGTAGTCCAATCGACAGGGCCCGAGAGACTGAAGCTTTCTTT. The encoded protein is CASSPIDRARETEAFF.

This clone was counted at least ten times. The V gene is TRBV27, the J gene TRBJ2-1; D is uncertain. The CDR3 length is 15 residues. V shed 4 bases and J shed 2 bases, with 12 bases lying between them. The V gene's germline CDR1 is MNHEY and CDR2 SMNVEV (reference sequence). The CDR3, as DNA: TGTGCCAGCAGTTCTAGTAACCCTACCTACAATGAGCAGTTCTTC. This encodes CASSSSNPTYNEQFF.

The chain uses TRBV6-5 and TRBJ1-5; D unresolved. V was trimmed by 6 bases and J by 5 bases, leaving 8 bases between them. This CDR3 comprises 12 residues. Germline CDR1 MNHEY, CDR2 SVGAGI. CDR3 sequence: CASRWEDQPQHF. The CDR3 DNA sequence: TGTGCCAGCAGGTGGGAGGATCAGCCCCAGCATTTT.

The rearrangement uses TRBV7-9 and TRBJ1-1; tentatively, D is TRBD1 (5 bases). The CDR3 covers 13 residues. Deletions cut 5 bases from V and 7 bases from J, with 14 bases between. Per the germline V gene, CDR1 is SEHNR and CDR2 is FQNEAQ (reference sequence). The CDR3 region has the DNA TGTGCCAGCAGCGGAGCAGGGCGGGGTGAAGCTTTCTTT. Translated, it gives CASSGAGRGEAFF.

In DNA, the CDR3 is TGTGCCAGCAGTTTTGAGGCGGGGCAGCCCCAGCATTTT. Encoded protein: CASSFEAGQPQHF. The chain is built from TRBV12-3 or TRBV12-4 and TRBJ1-5; D gene ambiguous. Trimming pared 3 bases from V and 7 bases from J, leaving 10 bases between. CDR3 length equals 13 residues.

The V and J genes are TRBV6-5 and TRBJ2-5; a weak D match, TRBD1 (5 bases). Germline assignment: CDR1 MNHEY and CDR2 SVGAGI. V was clipped by 6 bases and J by 4 bases, with 15 bases between them. The CDR3 covers 14 residues. The CDR3 nucleotides read TGTGCCAGCAGCGATCCGTCTAGGGGAGAGACCCAGTACTTC. Its translation: CASSDPSRGETQYF.

The chain links TRBV3-1 (or the pseudogene TRBV3-2) to TRBJ2-3; TRBD2 aligns across 7 bases. In germline, CDR1 is LGHDT, CDR2 YNNKEL (reference sequence). J gave up 3 bases and V 4 bases, and 7 bases lay outside the gene matches. The CDR3 covers 15 residues. The CDR3, as DNA: TGTGCCAGCAGCCGAAGCGGGACTTGGACAGATACGCAGTATTTT. It translates to CASSRSGTWTDTQYF.

This chain links TRBV4-3 with TRBJ1-4, with 7 bases identical to TRBD1. V lost 0 bases, J lost 4 bases, and 5 bases stayed unmatched. The CDR3 contains 16 residues. The V gene's germline CDR1 is LGHNA and CDR2 YSLEER. The chain's CDR3 is CASSQEGAGGNEKLFF. The CDR3 DNA follows: TGCGCCAGCAGCCAAGAAGGGGCAGGGGGTAATGAAAAACTGTTTTTT.

V gene TRBV28 combines with J gene TRBJ2-3; possibly TRBD2 for D (6 bases). The length of the CDR3 is 15 residues. V gave up 3 bases and J gave up 2 bases, with 12 bases separating them. Germline V CDR1 and CDR2: MDHEN, SYDVKM. As DNA, the CDR3 is TGTGCCAGCAGTTTTGACGGGAGATTCACAGATACGCAGTATTTT. Amino acids: CASSFDGRFTDTQYF.